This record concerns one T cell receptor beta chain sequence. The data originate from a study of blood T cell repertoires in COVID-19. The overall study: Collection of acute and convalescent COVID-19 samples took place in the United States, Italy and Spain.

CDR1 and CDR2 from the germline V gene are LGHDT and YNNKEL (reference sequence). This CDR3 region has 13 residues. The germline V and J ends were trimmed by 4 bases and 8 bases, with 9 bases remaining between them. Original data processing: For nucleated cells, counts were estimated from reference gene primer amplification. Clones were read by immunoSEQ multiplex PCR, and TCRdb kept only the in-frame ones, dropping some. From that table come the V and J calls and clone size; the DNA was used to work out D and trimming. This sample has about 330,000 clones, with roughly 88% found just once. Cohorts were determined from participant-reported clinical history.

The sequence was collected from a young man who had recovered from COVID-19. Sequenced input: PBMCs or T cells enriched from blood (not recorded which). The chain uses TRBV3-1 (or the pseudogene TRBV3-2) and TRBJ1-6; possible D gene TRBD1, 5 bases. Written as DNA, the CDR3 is TGTGCCAGCAGCCTCTGGGGGGATTCACCCCTCCACTTT. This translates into CASSLWGDSPLHF.